This T cell receptor beta chain was recovered during a study of T cells in Graves' hyperthyroidism and ophthalmopathy. Overall study findings and caveats: Ophthalmopathy got predicted by the model a median 6.5 months before its onset. Among thyroid clonotypes expanded above 0.001, most also appeared in blood.

This clonotype appeared many times. Its antigen is as yet unknown. CDR1 and CDR2 (germline): MDHEN, SYDVKM. The V and J ends lost 6 bases and 0 bases respectively, with 17 bases between them. This CDR3 has 16 amino acids. The authors deemed Graves' hyperthyroidism stable absent ophthalmopathy progression within 18 months. Exclusions: uncontrolled infection, other autoimmune disease, pregnancy, lactation. The investigators amplified TCR beta CDR3 regions from RNA transcripts. Initially, a first-round RT-PCR of the TCR CDR3 employed the HTBI primer set. In TCRdb, the multiplex PCR reads were re-called with MiXCR into one record per CDR3 protein. The sample records 500,000 to 600,000 distinct CDR3 sequences, 16% being singletons.

Sequencing was performed on blood. The source is a woman aged 18-29 years with Graves' hyperthyroidism. The rearrangement uses TRBV28 and TRBJ1-1; tentative D call: TRBD1 (6 bases). CDR3 in DNA: TGTGCCAGCAGACGCGGGACATCCGCTATGAACACTGAAGCTTTCTTT. Protein: CASRRGTSAMNTEAFF. The variable domain in full, with the rest retrieved from reference TRBV28 and TRBJ1-1, is DVKVTQSSRYLVKRTGEKVFLECVQDMDHENMFWYRQDPGLGLRLIYFSYDVKMKEKGDIPEGYSVSREKKERFSLILESASTNQTSMYLCASRRGTSAMNTEAFFGQGTRLTVV.